The source of this T cell receptor beta chain is a study of CD8+ T cells in alopecia areata. General study points: There were also resident alphabeta T cells of normal skin sequenced in scalp samples.

CDR1 and CDR2 from the germline V gene are SGHDN and FVKESK. The CDR3 runs to 12 residues. The V gene lost 0 bases and the J gene lost 10 bases, with 9 bases spanning the gap. cDNA serving as the sequencing template came from extracted, reverse transcribed RNA. Using immunoSEQ multiplex PCR, the repertoire was profiled, and TCRdb retains in-frame clones only, with some absent. The sample lists a few thousand clones, 68% occurring once. As regards this clone: Its specificity is not known.

The chain employs TRBV14 and TRBJ1-1; D unclear. The receptor was isolated from a human donor in good health. Input material: skin. CDR3 loop: CASSQDRARAFF. The CDR3 DNA reads as TGTGCCAGCAGCCAAGATCGGGCCCGAGCTTTCTTT.